This T cell receptor beta chain is from a study of blood T cell repertoires in COVID-19 (TCRdb year 2020). For context, the study as a whole: Collaborator samples came from the United States, Italy and Spain and covered acute and convalescent phases of COVID-19. The prospective study material was composed of cDNA or gDNA derived from T cells, B-cell-depleted T cells, or PBMCs. Subjects who had been exposed to COVID-19, were actively infected with it, or had recovered from it provided the deeply sampled blood TCRbeta repertoires that made up the dataset. A freely available public database, intended as a resource for researchers studying the immune response to SARS-CoV-2, is where the repertoires were released. The samples were drawn from the first 160 participants of the ongoing ImmuneRACE study and from 1,254 subjects provided by 6 global collaborators. Nearly every sample came with metadata listing a de-identified subject ID, COVID-19 status, age in years and sex. Where available, HLA class I and class II types were obtained from metadata supplied by the sample provider rather than from assay-based typing. General conclusions and limits of the study: Clinical and demographic metadata were provided uncurated, with the amount varying by source and participant.

Whole blood was collected in K2EDTA tubes by collaborating institutions according to the institutions' own protocols. For TCRbeta analysis, collaborator samples were shipped as frozen whole blood, as isolated PBMCs, or as DNA extracted from either sample type. CDR1 and CDR2 are drawn from the germline V gene (reference sequence): MNHNY, SVGAGI. Cut back by 7 bases and 8 bases, the V and J ends lie 15 bases apart. The CDR3 runs 14 amino acids, cysteine and phenylalanine included. Just the 42-base CDR3 DNA is kept, in frame starting at base 1. TCRbeta CDR3 regions were amplified from genomic DNA by means of the immunoSEQ Assay, a bias-controlled multiplex PCR. On the study's bioinformatics: The number of nucleated cells in each sample was estimated by amplification of reference gene primers within the assay. To quantify the absolute abundance of each unique TCRbeta CDR3 rearrangement, sequence reads were collapsed and filtered. For each sample, productive Simpson clonality was calculated as the square root of Simpson's diversity index across productive rearrangements. The immuneACCESS repertoire file appears here via TCRdb, limited to in-frame rearrangements. These files lack a portion of the clones; in checked studies, under half of the deficit traces to unresolved V genes, and the cause of the others is not known. The V and J calls and the clone size are those of that table, but D and trimming were determined from the DNA. The sample table shows approximately 220,000 clones, and about nine tenths are seen once. Jointly, the top ten make up roughly 4.1% of the sample.

For this clone: Its antigen specificity is not known. Per-base quality was not reported, and no clone a single base away is much larger than it.

The sequenced sample consisted of peripheral blood. The sequence was obtained from a man over 45 with acute or convalescent COVID-19. The sequence is built from TRBV6-6 and TRBJ1-6; the D gene identity is not certain. The CDR3 here reads CASTLSPGDSPLHF. The sequence in DNA is TGTGCCAGCACCCTAAGCCCCGGGGATTCACCCCTCCACTTT.